What follows describes a single T cell receptor (beta chain). The CDR3 consists of 15 residues. CDR1 is SQVTM and CDR2 is ANQGSEA in the germline V gene. Trimming removed 3 bases from V and 1 base from J; junction bases left unmatched: 4. The sample originates from a study of cytomegalovirus exposure and HLA in healthy donors. This PCR relied on a set of 60 Vbeta primers and 13 Jbeta primers. The method was immunoSEQ multiplex PCR; TCRdb's version includes in-frame clones alone and lacks a portion of them. The profile shows 200,000 to 250,000 clones, around four fifths of them singletons. This sequence originates from a boy under 10 years old in good health and CMV-seronegative. Sequencing used PBMCs. The rearrangement links TRBV29-1 to TRBJ1-2, with 11 bases matching TRBD1. CDR3: CSVDGTGGINYGYTF. CDR3 nucleotides: TGCAGCGTTGATGGGACAGGGGGTATTAACTATGGCTACACCTTC. The variable domain in full, with the rest retrieved from reference TRBV29-1 and TRBJ1-2, is SAVISQKPSRDICQRGTSLTIQCQVDSQVTMMFWYRQQPGQSLTLIATANQGSEATYESGFVIDKFPISRPNLTFSTLTVSNMSPEDSSIYLCSVDGTGGINYGYTFGSGTRLTVV.